These 24 T cell receptor beta chains share one sample of origin, sequenced in a study of T cells in Graves' hyperthyroidism and ophthalmopathy. RNA transcripts yielded amplified TCR beta CDR3 regions. Primed by the HTBI set, a first-round RT-PCR was run on the TCR CDR3. MiXCR, applied by TCRdb to the multiplex PCR reads, yields one record per CDR3 protein. The repertoire holds 470,000 or so distinct CDR3 sequences, with about a fifth as singletons. The specimen was blood. Every receptor here comes from a man younger than 30 with Graves' hyperthyroidism.

This clonotype came up many times. This chain joins TRBV7-9 and TRBJ2-5; D is perhaps TRBD1 or TRBD2 (6 bases each). V dropped 4 bases and J dropped 5 bases, with 17 bases sitting between them. CDR1 and CDR2 from the germline V gene are SEHNR and FQNEAQ (reference sequence). The CDR3 length is 15 residues. This CDR3 is CASSSGYGGHETQYF. The DNA of the CDR3 is TGTGCCAGCAGCTCCGGGTACGGGGGCCACGAGACCCAGTACTTC.

This clonotype has a count of ten or more. The chain has TRBV20-1 and TRBJ1-5; 7 bases map to TRBD1. The CDR3 is 13 residues long. Germline lookup yields CDR1 DFQATT and CDR2 SNEGSKA (reference sequence). Trimming at V came to 5 bases and at J to 6 bases, leaving 7 bases not matched to a gene. In nucleotides, the CDR3 is TGCAGTGCTCACACAGGGGCGGGTCAGCCCCAGCATTTT. Protein: CSAHTGAGQPQHF.

This clonotype has just one count. The CDR3 reads CAWNRGRQETQYF. CDR3 nucleotides: TGTGCCTGGAACAGGGGGAGACAAGAGACCCAGTACTTC. V is TRBV30 and J is TRBJ2-5, with TRBD1 matching 8 bases. The V gene's germline CDR1 is GTSNPN and CDR2 SVGIG (reference sequence). There are 13 residues in the CDR3. V lost 4 bases to trimming and J lost 2 bases; unmatched junction nucleotides: 3.

This chain links TRBV20-1 with TRBJ2-6; D call uncertain. Trimming stripped 5 bases from V and 0 bases from J, with 11 bases between. The length of the CDR3 is 15 residues. From germline, CDR1 is DFQATT and CDR2 SNEGSKA (reference sequence). This CDR3 is CSAGDRSSGANVLTF. CDR3 DNA: TGCAGTGCTGGTGACCGGAGCTCTGGGGCCAACGTCCTGACTTTC.

At least ten counts were recorded for this clonotype. The rearrangement links TRBV11-2 to TRBJ1-1, with D unresolved. The CDR3 is 13 residues long. Trimming left V 3 bases short and J 4 bases short, with 9 bases between. Germline CDR1 is SGHAT and CDR2 is FQNNGV. The CDR3, as DNA: TGTGCCAGCAGCTTGGGCGCAGGCACTGAAGCTTTCTTT. Translated, it gives CASSLGAGTEAFF.

This clonotype has ten or more counts. The CDR3 coding sequence is TGTGCCAGTAGTAAGGACAGGGGGACTTATCAGCCCCAGCATTTT. It is translated as CASSKDRGTYQPQHF. This chain connects TRBV19 to TRBJ1-5; 10 bases line up with TRBD1. CDR1 is LNHDA, CDR2 SQIVND, per germline (reference sequence). CDR3 length: 15 residues. The trim removed 4 bases at V and 5 bases at J, leaving 5 bases unmatched. Variable domain in full (rest from reference TRBV19 and TRBJ1-5): DGGITQSPKYLFRKEGQNVTLSCEQNLNHDAMYWYRQDPGQGLRLIYYSQIVNDFQKGDIAEGYSVSREKKESFPLTVTSAQKNPTAFYLCASSKDRGTYQPQHFGDGTRLSIL.

The chain carries TRBV10-3 and TRBJ1-2; the match to TRBD1 covers 12 bases. Germline V CDR1 and CDR2: ENHRY, SYGVKD. V shed 10 bases, J shed 1 base, and the junction held 13 bases outside the gene matches. This CDR3 spans 17 amino acids. In DNA, the CDR3 is TGTGCCACTGCCCTCGGGACAGGGGGCGCGAATAACTATGGCTACACCTTC. Translated, it gives CATALGTGGANNYGYTF.

This clonotype showed up many times. The chain has TRBV11-2 and TRBJ1-2; maybe TRBD1 (5 bases). The CDR3 has 14 residues. Germline assignment: CDR1 SGHAT and CDR2 FQNNGV. Trimming took off 5 bases at V and 6 bases at J, with 16 bases between the two ends. The CDR3: CASSKLGRGDGYTF. In DNA form, the CDR3 reads TGTGCCAGCAGCAAGTTGGGAAGGGGCGATGGCTACACCTTC.

This clonotype was seen at least ten times. The V and J genes are TRBV16 and TRBJ1-5; D is undetermined. Germline CDR1 reads KGHSY; CDR2 reads FQNENV. V was clipped by 0 bases and J by 5 bases, with 5 bases between them. CDR3 size: 13 residues. CDR3 DNA sequence: TGTGCCAGCAGCCAATCGAGGGATCAGCCCCAGCATTTT. Its translation: CASSQSRDQPQHF.

The chain recombines TRBV30 with TRBJ2-7, with a possible D match to TRBD1 (5 bases). Germline CDR1 GTSNPN, CDR2 SVGIG (reference sequence). Trimming removed 3 bases at V and 3 bases at J, with 12 bases between. This CDR3 comprises 13 residues. CDR3 loop: CAWRQLGDYEQYF. In nucleotides, the CDR3 is TGTGCCTGGAGACAGTTAGGGGACTACGAGCAGTACTTC. Full variable domain (missing parts from reference TRBV30 and TRBJ2-7): SQTIHQWPATLVQPVGSPLSLECTVEGTSNPNLYWYRQAAGRGLQLLFYSVGIGQISSEVPQNLSASRPQDRQFILSSKKLLLSDSGFYLCAWRQLGDYEQYFGPGTRLTVT.

The chain has TRBV4-1 and TRBJ2-7; D uncertain. Trimming left V 4 bases short and J 6 bases short, with 22 bases between. CDR3 length: 16 amino acids. The V gene's germline CDR1 is MGHRA and CDR2 YSYEKL. In nucleotides, the CDR3 is TGCGCCAGCAGCCTAAAGCCCCCCGGCAGATGGCCCGAGCAGTACTTC. Encoded protein: CASSLKPPGRWPEQYF.

This chain connects TRBV2 to TRBJ2-7; 11 bases agree with TRBD1. V was clipped by 6 bases and J by 8 bases; unmatched bases: 9. This CDR3 is 14 amino acids long. In germline, CDR1 is SNHLY, CDR2 FYNNEI. Here the CDR3 reads CASSGSGTGGKQYF. CDR3 bases: TGTGCCAGCAGCGGTTCCGGGACAGGGGGGAAGCAGTACTTC.

This sequence joins TRBV5-1 and TRBJ1-1; unclear D gene. The CDR3 covers 14 residues. V lost 4 bases and J lost 2, with 12 bases in between. Germline V gene lookup returns CDR1 SGHRS and CDR2 YFSETQ. The CDR3 reads CASSLNVANTEAFF. The CDR3 DNA sequence: TGCGCCAGCAGCCTCAATGTAGCTAACACTGAAGCTTTCTTT.

This rearrangement joins TRBV27 to TRBJ1-2, with 8 nucleotides matching TRBD1. CDR1 and CDR2 (germline): MNHEY, SMNVEV (reference sequence). The CDR3 spans 14 residues. J gave up 2 bases and V 8 bases, and 7 bases lay outside the gene matches. The CDR3 sequence is CASGRDRGNYGYTF. CDR3 in DNA: TGTGCCAGCGGAAGAGACAGGGGCAACTATGGCTACACCTTC.

This clonotype has ten or more counts. The CDR3 loop is CASSGSGQRYQPQHF. In DNA form, the CDR3 reads TGTGCCAGCAGTGGGTCGGGACAGCGTTATCAGCCCCAGCATTTT. The J gene is TRBJ1-5, the V gene TRBV6-1; 7 positions agree with TRBD1. Trimming cost V 4 bases and J 5 bases; bases outside gene matches: 8. The CDR3 sequence is 15 residues long. Germline assignment: CDR1 MNHNS and CDR2 SASEGT.

This clonotype has a single count. The chain uses TRBV20-1 and TRBJ2-5; TRBD1 matches at 7 bases. From germline, CDR1 is DFQATT and CDR2 SNEGSKA (reference sequence). The CDR3 length is 15 residues. J gave up 5 bases and V 4 bases, and 13 bases lay outside the gene matches. The CDR3 loop is CSAKVFWDSLETQYF. The CDR3, as DNA: TGCAGTGCTAAAGTTTTCTGGGACAGCTTGGAGACCCAGTACTTC.

This clonotype was detected ten times or more. The chain has TRBV28 and TRBJ2-2; D remains unclear. The V and J ends lost 0 bases and 1 base respectively, with 6 bases between them. The CDR3 is made up of 15 amino acids. Per the germline V gene, CDR1 is MDHEN and CDR2 is SYDVKM. The CDR3 DNA reads TGTGCCAGCAGTTTATGGGCCCTGAACACCGGGGAGCTGTTTTTT. Amino acids: CASSLWALNTGELFF.

The chain recombines TRBV4-1 with TRBJ1-2; D perhaps matches TRBD1 (6 bases). The CDR3 totals 19 residues. CDR1 and CDR2 (germline): MGHRA, YSYEKL. Trimming cost V 2 bases and J 4 bases, with 26 bases left between them. The CDR3 sequence: CASSQFGGGGGLLGYGYTF. The DNA for the CDR3 is TGCGCCAGCAGCCAATTCGGCGGGGGGGGCGGGCTATTGGGCTATGGCTACACCTTC.

Many counts were recorded for this clonotype. J is TRBJ1-1 and V is TRBV5-1, with D unresolved. Per germline, CDR1 SGHRS and CDR2 YFSETQ. V was trimmed by 0 bases and J by 0 bases, leaving 3 bases between them. The CDR3 contains 13 residues. CDR3: CASSLDVNTEAFF. CDR3 in DNA: TGCGCCAGCAGCTTGGACGTGAACACTGAAGCTTTCTTT.

Comment on this clonotype: At one of its ends the junction is not consistent with the germline gene, which may arise from a read error. The V and J genes are TRBV2 and TRBJ2-3, with 10 bases fitting TRBD2. This CDR3 has 16 residues. CDR1 and CDR2 from the germline V gene are SNHLY and FYNNEI. Here the CDR3 DNA reads TGCGCCAGCAGTGAGTCGGCAGCGGGGGGGCCGAATACGCAGTATTTT. Translating gives CASSESAAGGPNTQYF.

This clonotype was recorded at least ten times. The chain carries TRBV6-1 and TRBJ1-1, with 9 bases fitting TRBD1. CDR3 length: 15 amino acids. Germline V gives CDR1 MNHNS, CDR2 SASEGT. V lost 5 bases, J lost 4 bases, and 8 bases stayed unmatched. The CDR3 DNA reads TGTGCCAGCAGTCTTACAGGGGGCCGAATCACTGAAGCTTTCTTT. It encodes CASSLTGGRITEAFF.

This clonotype was found many times. The chain employs TRBV6-5 and TRBJ2-7, with 8 positions matching TRBD1. The CDR3 loop spans 14 amino acids. CDR1 and CDR2 (germline): MNHEY, SVGAGI. With V trimmed by 2 bases and J by 2 bases, 2 bases remained unmatched. The CDR3 DNA reads TGTGCCAGCAGTTACAGGGACAGGACCTACGAGCAGTACTTC. Residues: CASSYRDRTYEQYF.

This clonotype was found many times. This chain uses TRBV7-2 with TRBJ2-5; D is perhaps TRBD1 (6 bases). V shed 3 bases and J shed 7 bases, with 9 bases lying between them. Germline V gene data show CDR1 as SGHTA and CDR2 as FQGNSA. CDR3 length: 12 amino acids. CDR3 DNA sequence: TGTGCCAGCAGCTTTGACAGGAGGACCCAGTACTTC. Translating gives CASSFDRRTQYF.

This clonotype came up many times. The rearrangement uses TRBV12-3 or TRBV12-4 and TRBJ1-1; the D gene is possibly TRBD1 (6 bases). V shed 2 bases and J shed 5 bases, with 15 bases lying between them. CDR3 length: 15 amino acids. The CDR3 loop reads CASSLNGGQTTEAFF. The DNA of the CDR3 is TGTGCCAGCAGTTTAAACGGGGGGCAGACTACTGAAGCTTTCTTT.